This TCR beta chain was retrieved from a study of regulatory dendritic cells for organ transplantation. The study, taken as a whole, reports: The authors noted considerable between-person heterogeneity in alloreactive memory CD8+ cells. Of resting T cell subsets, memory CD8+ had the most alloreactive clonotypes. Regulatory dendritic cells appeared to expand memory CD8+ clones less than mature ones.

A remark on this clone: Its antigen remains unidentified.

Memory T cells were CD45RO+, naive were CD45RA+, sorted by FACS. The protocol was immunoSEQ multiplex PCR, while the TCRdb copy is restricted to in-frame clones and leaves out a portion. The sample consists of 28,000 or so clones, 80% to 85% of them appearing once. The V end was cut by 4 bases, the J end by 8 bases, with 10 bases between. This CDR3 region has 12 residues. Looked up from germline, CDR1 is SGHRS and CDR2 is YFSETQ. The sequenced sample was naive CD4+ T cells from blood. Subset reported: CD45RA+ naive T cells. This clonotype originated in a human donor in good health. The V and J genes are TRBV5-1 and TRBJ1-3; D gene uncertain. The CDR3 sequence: CASSLTPDTIYF. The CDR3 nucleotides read TGCGCCAGCAGCCTAACCCCGGACACCATATATTTT.